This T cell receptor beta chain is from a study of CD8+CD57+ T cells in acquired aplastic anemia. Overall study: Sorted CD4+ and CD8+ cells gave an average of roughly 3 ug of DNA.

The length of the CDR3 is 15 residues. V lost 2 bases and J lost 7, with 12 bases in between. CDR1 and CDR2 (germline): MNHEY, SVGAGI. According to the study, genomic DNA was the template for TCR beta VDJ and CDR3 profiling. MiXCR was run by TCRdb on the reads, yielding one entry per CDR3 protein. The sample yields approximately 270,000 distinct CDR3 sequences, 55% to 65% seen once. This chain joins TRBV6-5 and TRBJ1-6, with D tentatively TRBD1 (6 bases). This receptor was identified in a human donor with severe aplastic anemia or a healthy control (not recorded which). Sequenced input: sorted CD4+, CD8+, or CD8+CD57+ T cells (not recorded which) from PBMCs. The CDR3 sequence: CASSYGTTGNSPLHF. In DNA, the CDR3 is TGTGCCAGCAGTTACGGGACAACCGGGAATTCACCCCTCCACTTT.